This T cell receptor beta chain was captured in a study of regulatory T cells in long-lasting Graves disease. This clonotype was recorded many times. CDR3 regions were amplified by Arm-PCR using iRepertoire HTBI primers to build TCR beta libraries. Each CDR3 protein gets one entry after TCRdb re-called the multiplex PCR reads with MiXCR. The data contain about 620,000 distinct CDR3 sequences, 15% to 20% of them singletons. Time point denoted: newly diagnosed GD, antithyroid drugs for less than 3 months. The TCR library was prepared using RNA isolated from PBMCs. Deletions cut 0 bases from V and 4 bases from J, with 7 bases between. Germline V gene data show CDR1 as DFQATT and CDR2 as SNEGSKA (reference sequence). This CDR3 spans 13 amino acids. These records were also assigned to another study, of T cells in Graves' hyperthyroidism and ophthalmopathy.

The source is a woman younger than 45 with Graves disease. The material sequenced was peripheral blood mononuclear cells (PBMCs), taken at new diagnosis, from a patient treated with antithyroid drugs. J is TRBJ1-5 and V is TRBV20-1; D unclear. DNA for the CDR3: TGCAGTGCTAGAGATGGGAGTAATCAGCCCCAGCATTTT. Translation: CSARDGSNQPQHF.